This T cell receptor (beta chain) was observed in a study of blood T cell repertoires in COVID-19. At the level of the study: COVID-19 samples from acute and convalescent phases originated in the United States, Italy and Spain. Nucleic acid was either cDNA or gDNA, and it came from T cells, B-cell-depleted T cells, or PBMCs.

In the authors' workflow: By means of reference gene primer amplification, nucleated cell counts were estimated. Sequencing used immunoSEQ multiplex PCR; TCRdb keeps in-frame clones, though not all of them. That table gives V, J and clone size, and the DNA gave D and trimming. The sample holds a few hundred thousand clones, about 86% seen once. Per germline, CDR1 MNHNY and CDR2 SVGAGI (reference sequence). The CDR3 contains 13 residues. Trimming removed 7 bases at V and 3 bases at J, with 12 bases between. The sample was peripheral blood. This chain joins TRBV6-6 and TRBJ2-5; TRBD2 is a possible D gene (6 bases). The TCR originated in a man younger than 30 with active or convalescent COVID-19. Here the CDR3 reads CASTVSGEETQYF. CDR3 nucleotides: TGTGCCAGCACCGTTAGCGGTGAAGAGACCCAGTACTTC.